The 10 T cell receptor beta chains in this list originate from one sample, sequenced in a study of tissue T cells after allogeneic stem cell transplantation. Generated by immunoSEQ multiplex PCR, the TCRdb table keeps only in-frame clones and is missing some. The sample carries more than 45,000 clones, roughly 73% recorded once. The sequenced sample was sorted cells pooled from one or two spleens. All receptors come from a pool of C57BL/6 mice in good health.

As concerns this clone: Genes and germline come from the mouse. The read halts 1 residue ahead of the CDR3 end, with the missing end drawn from the germline J gene. The chain recombines TRBV1 with TRBJ1-6; D call uncertain. TRBJ1-6 is flagged as an ORF with uncertain function. V gave up 2 bases and J gave up 1 base, with 6 bases separating them. Germline V gene sequence: CDR1 NSQYPW, CDR2 LRSPGD (reference sequence). This CDR3 has 15 residues. The DNA read from the CDR3 is TGCACCTGCAGTGCAAGACAATCCTATAATTCGCCCCTCTAC. It specifies CTCSARQSYNSPLY. The complete CDR3 reads CTCSARQSYNSPLYF.

With regard to this clone: The genes and germline here are from mouse. The sequenced fragment ends 1 residue before the CDR3 boundary, so the rest is inferred from the germline J gene. The chain is built from TRBV29 and TRBJ2-7, with 14 bases lining up with TRBD2. The J segment lost 7 bases and the V segment lost 3 bases, leaving 2 bases of the junction unmatched. CDR1 is MSHET and CDR2 is SYDVDS in the germline V gene. The CDR3 has 14 residues. CDR3 in amino acids: CASSLGLGGREQYF. Incomplete CDR3 DNA: TGTGCTAGCAGTTTGGGACTGGGGGGGCGCGAACAGTAC.

Regarding this clone: Genes here carry mouse names. From the germline J gene comes the end of the CDR3, since the read stops 1 residue before it. The chain employs TRBV31 and TRBJ1-2; unclear D gene. V was pared by 3 bases and J by 1 base, with 3 bases between. CDR1 is GKSSPN, CDR2 SITVG, per germline. This CDR3 has 11 amino acids. The CDR3 is CAWSLNSDYTF. The part of the CDR3 DNA that was read is TGTGCCTGGAGCCTAAACTCCGACTACACC.

A remark on this clone: Gene labels here are mouse ones. The read halts 1 residue ahead of the CDR3 end, with the missing end drawn from the germline J gene. The V and J genes are TRBV13-2 and TRBJ2-1, with 8 bases lining up with TRBD2. The J segment lost 7 bases and the V segment lost 1 base, leaving 4 bases of the junction unmatched. This CDR3 is built from 14 residues. The germline V gene encodes CDR1 NNHNN and CDR2 SYGAGS (reference sequence). CDR3 region: CASGDLGGWAEQFF. The sequenced CDR3 bases are TGTGCCAGCGGTGATCTGGGGGGATGGGCTGAGCAGTTC.

This clone was found a few times. The genes and germline here are from mouse. Read coverage stops 1 residue before the CDR3 terminus; the germline J gene supplies the remainder. This chain links TRBV19 with TRBJ1-3, with D hard to call. V lost 1 base and J lost 3, with 5 bases in between. Germline values: CDR1 FNHDT, CDR2 SITEND (reference sequence). The CDR3 is made up of 13 amino acids. The part of the CDR3 DNA that was read is TGTGCCAGCAGTATAAAGGTTGGAAATACGCTCTAT. This encodes CASSIKVGNTLY. The entire CDR3 protein reads CASSIKVGNTLYF.

This clone turned up a few times. Mouse gene names and germline throughout. The read ends 1 residue before the CDR3 terminus; that terminus is restored from the germline J gene. The V gene is TRBV13-3, the J gene TRBJ2-7, with 11 nucleotides matching TRBD2. With V trimmed by 4 bases and J by 6 bases, 6 bases remained unmatched. The CDR3 is 14 residues long. Looked up from germline, CDR1 is NNHDY and CDR2 is SYVADS. This chain's CDR3 is CASSLDWGGVEQYF. The sequenced part of the CDR3 DNA is TGTGCCAGCAGTCTAGACTGGGGGGGAGTTGAACAGTAC.

A remark on this clone: The gene names here belong to mouse. The sequenced part of the CDR3 DNA is TGTGCCAGCGGTGATCCTGGGGGGGTTCAAAACACCTTGTAC. This gives the protein CASGDPGGVQNTLY. The entire CDR3 reads CASGDPGGVQNTLYF. The gene calls are TRBV13-2 and TRBJ2-4; 9 bases line up with TRBD2. The missing CDR3 end, 1 residue past where the read stops, is filled in from the germline J gene. This CDR3 has 15 residues. Germline CDR1 reads NNHNN; CDR2 reads SYGAGS (reference sequence). Trimming took 1 base from V and 2 from J; bases not matched to a gene: 2.

On this clone itself: Gene names are mouse gene names. The read halts 1 residue ahead of the CDR3 end, with the missing end drawn from the germline J gene. The chain has TRBV16 and TRBJ1-4; D gene unclear. Per germline, CDR1 SGHSA and CDR2 FRNQAP. CDR3 length equals 13 residues. V lost 0 bases to trimming and J lost 7 bases, with 6 bases between them. The part of the CDR3 DNA that was read is TGTGCAAGCAGCTTAGATAACAGCGAAAGATTATTT. Translating gives CASSLDNSERLF. The whole CDR3 reads CASSLDNSERLFF.

Comments on this clone: Each gene name is a mouse one. CDR3 DNA (partial): TGTGCCAGCAGTATAGACTGGGATTCTGGAAATACGCTCTAT. Translated, it gives CASSIDWDSGNTLY. The whole CDR3 protein reads CASSIDWDSGNTLYF. The chain carries TRBV19 and TRBJ1-3; D is unclear. The DNA ends 1 residue before the CDR3 does, and the rest of the CDR3 is filled in from the germline J gene. Trimming removed 0 bases from V and 0 bases from J, with 7 bases in between. This CDR3 contains 15 residues. Germline loops: CDR1 FNHDT, CDR2 SITEND (reference sequence).

For this clone: Genes here carry mouse names. Coverage ceases 1 residue before the CDR3 finishes, and the germline J gene fills in the end. The chain employs TRBV15 and TRBJ2-7; D gene ambiguous. The CDR3 extends over 12 amino acids. Trimming took 3 bases from V and 7 from J, leaving 10 bases between them. Germline loops: CDR1 SGHND, CDR2 FRSKSL. The sequenced part of the CDR3 DNA is TGTGCCAGCAGTTTCGGGGAGGGCGAACAGTAC. Encoded protein: CASSFGEGEQY. The whole CDR3 region reads CASSFGEGEQYF.